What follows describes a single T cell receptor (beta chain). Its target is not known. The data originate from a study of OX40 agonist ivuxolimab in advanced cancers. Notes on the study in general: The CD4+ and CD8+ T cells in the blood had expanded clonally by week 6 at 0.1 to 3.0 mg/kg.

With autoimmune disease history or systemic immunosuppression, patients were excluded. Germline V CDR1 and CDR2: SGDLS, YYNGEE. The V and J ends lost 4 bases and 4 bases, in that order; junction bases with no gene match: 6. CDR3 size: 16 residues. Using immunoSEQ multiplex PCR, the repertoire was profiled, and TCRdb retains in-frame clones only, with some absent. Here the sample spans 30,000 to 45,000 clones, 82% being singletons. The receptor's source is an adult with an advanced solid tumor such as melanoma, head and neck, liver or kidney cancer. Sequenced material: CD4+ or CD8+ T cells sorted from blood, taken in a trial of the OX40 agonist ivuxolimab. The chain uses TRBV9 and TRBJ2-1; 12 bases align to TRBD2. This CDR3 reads CASSNRLAGEYNEQFF. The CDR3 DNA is TGTGCCAGCAGCAACCGACTAGCGGGGGAATACAATGAGCAGTTCTTC.